The T cell receptor beta chain under discussion was sequenced for a study of blood T cell repertoires in COVID-19. Sequencing used immunoSEQ multiplex PCR; TCRdb keeps in-frame clones, though not all of them. The data contain 350,000 or so clones, more than 85% of them singletons. The V gene's germline CDR1 is LNHDA and CDR2 SQIVND (reference sequence). This CDR3 spans 15 amino acids. The V and J ends lost 4 bases and 0 bases, in that order; junction bases with no gene match: 4. Remarks on this clone: Distinct nucleotide sequences in the sample also encode this CDR3.

The TCR comes from a woman aged 25-40 years who had recovered from COVID-19. The specimen was PBMCs or T cells enriched from blood (not recorded which). The chain is built from TRBV19 and TRBJ2-7; 9 bases line up with TRBD1. CDR3 region: CASSTPGQGSYEQYF. The CDR3 coding sequence is TGTGCCAGTAGTACTCCGGGACAGGGCTCCTACGAGCAGTACTTC.